These 27 T cell receptor beta chains originate from one sample sequenced in a study of early T cells in non-severe SARS-CoV-2 infection. One entry per CDR3 protein results from TCRdb running MiXCR on the 5' RACE reads. The data show tens of thousands of distinct CDR3 sequences, approximately 4.1% seen once. Sequencing input: whole blood. These receptors came from an adult who was a healthcare worker with PCR-confirmed SARS-CoV-2 infection or an uninfected control (not recorded which).

The chain recombines TRBV7-2 with TRBJ2-5; no clear D. The germline V gene has CDR1 SGHTA and CDR2 FQGNSA. The CDR3 is made up of 13 amino acids. With 5 bases removed from V and 2 bases from J, the gap between germline ends came to 9 bases. CDR3 bases: TGTGCCAGCAGCCCCAGTACTCAAGAGACCCAGTACTTC. Translated, it gives CASSPSTQETQYF.

This clonotype was found a few times. The gene calls are TRBV29-1 and TRBJ2-7; 10 bases fit TRBD2. Germline V gene lookup returns CDR1 SQVTM and CDR2 ANQGSEA. V shed 7 bases, J shed 2 bases, and the junction held 5 bases outside the gene matches. The CDR3 totals 13 residues. CDR3 in amino acids: CSAGTSATYEQYF. CDR3 bases: TGCAGCGCCGGGACTAGCGCAACCTACGAGCAGTACTTC.

This clonotype was seen ten or more times. This chain connects TRBV10-2 to TRBJ1-2, with unresolved D. Trimming took 3 bases from V and 2 from J, leaving 13 bases between them. The CDR3 extends over 15 amino acids. Germline V gene data show CDR1 as WSHSY and CDR2 as SAAADI. CDR3 nucleotide sequence: TGCGCCAGCAGTGAACTCAGCACAGAGAACTATGGCTACACCTTC. Translation: CASSELSTENYGYTF.

This clonotype was seen at least ten times. The chain employs TRBV20-1 and TRBJ2-7; D unresolved. The germline CDR1 and CDR2 sequences are DFQATT and SNEGSKA (reference sequence). The CDR3 has 13 residues. V was pared by 2 bases and J by 2 bases, with 10 bases between. CDR3 in amino acids: CSARPRGAYEQYF. As DNA, the CDR3 is TGCAGTGCTAGACCCAGAGGTGCCTACGAGCAGTACTTC.

The chain joins TRBV6-1 to TRBJ2-7; 8 bases align to TRBD2. The CDR3 loop spans 15 amino acids. The trim removed 1 base at V and 1 base at J, leaving 3 bases unmatched. Germline CDR1 MNHNS, CDR2 SASEGT. Here the CDR3 DNA reads TGTGCCAGCAGTGAAGAGACGGGAGGGTCCTACGAGCAGTACGTC. Translating it yields CASSEETGGSYEQYV.

This clonotype was picked up many times. The J gene is TRBJ2-2, the V gene TRBV7-2; D is perhaps TRBD1 (5 bases). V was pared by 5 bases and J by 0 bases, with 10 bases between. The CDR3 runs 15 residues. Germline loops: CDR1 SGHTA, CDR2 FQGNSA. This CDR3 is CASSLGASNTGELFF. The CDR3 nucleotides read TGTGCCAGCAGCCTAGGGGCCTCGAACACCGGGGAGCTGTTTTTT.

This clonotype was detected many times. The chain is built from TRBV19 and TRBJ2-5; D ambiguous. The V and J ends lost 6 bases and 5 bases respectively, with 10 bases between them. The CDR3 runs to 12 residues. Germline CDR1 and CDR2: LNHDA and SQIVND (reference sequence). CDR3 sequence reads: CASSLTGETQYF. The CDR3 DNA reads as TGTGCCAGTAGCCTAACCGGCGAGACCCAGTACTTC.

This clonotype was counted many times. The rearrangement links TRBV4-3 to TRBJ2-1, with TRBD1 matching over 9 bases. Trimming took 1 base from V and 7 from J; bases not matched to a gene: 8. CDR1 and CDR2 from the germline V gene are LGHNA and YSLEER. CDR3 length: 16 amino acids. As DNA, the CDR3 is TGCGCCAGCAGCCAAGGTGGGGGACAGGGTTGGAATGAGCAGTTCTTC. The encoded protein is CASSQGGGQGWNEQFF.

This clonotype was counted at least ten times. The CDR3: CASSRQAVNTGELFF. DNA of the CDR3: TGTGCCAGTAGTCGACAGGCCGTGAACACCGGGGAGCTGTTTTTT. The chain combines TRBV19 with TRBJ2-2; D is possibly TRBD1 (6 bases). The length of the CDR3 is 15 residues. The germline CDR1 and CDR2 sequences are LNHDA and SQIVND (reference sequence). Trimming left V 5 bases short and J 1 base short, with 11 bases between.

This clonotype was picked up a small number of times. The chain is built from TRBV7-9 and TRBJ2-2; 7 positions agree with TRBD1. Trimming removed 11 bases from V and 2 bases from J; junction bases left unmatched: 11. The germline V gene encodes CDR1 SEHNR and CDR2 FQNEAQ (reference sequence). This CDR3 comprises 15 residues. CDR3 nucleotides: TGTGCCTACAATTCCGGGACAGTTAACACCGGGGAGCTGTTTTTT. Amino acid sequence: CAYNSGTVNTGELFF. Supplemented by reference TRBV7-9 and TRBJ2-2, the full variable domain reads DTGVSQNPRHKITKRGQNVTFRCDPISEHNRLYWYRQTLGQGPEFLTYFQNEAQLEKSRLLSDRFSAERPKGSFSTLEIQRTEQGDSAMYLCAYNSGTVNTGELFFGEGSRLTVL.

This rearrangement joins TRBV20-1 to TRBJ2-3; 12 nucleotides agree with TRBD2. The CDR3 consists of 15 residues. The germline CDR1 and CDR2 sequences are DFQATT and SNEGSKA (reference sequence). The V segment lost 6 bases and the J segment 2 bases; nucleotides outside the gene matches: 6. CDR3 DNA: TGCAGTGCACAGACTAGCGGGAGTCTCACAGATACGCAGTATTTT. Protein product: CSAQTSGSLTDTQYF.

This clonotype was picked up many times. This chain links TRBV7-3 with TRBJ1-6, with 9 bases that match TRBD1. The CDR3 spans 15 residues. Germline V gives CDR1 SGHTA, CDR2 FQGTGA. Losses at the gene ends were 5 bases for V and 5 bases for J; bases not matched to a gene: 4. In DNA, the CDR3 is TGTGCCAGCAGCCAACAGGGGGCCGATAATTCACCCCTCCACTTT. Its translation is CASSQQGADNSPLHF. The full variable domain, in which reference TRBV7-3 and TRBJ1-6 provide the parts outside the CDR3, is GAGVSQTPSNKVTEKGKYVELRCDPISGHTALYWYRQSLGQGPEFLIYFQGTGAADDSGLPNDRFFAVRPEGSVSTLKIQRTERGDSAVYLCASSQQGADNSPLHFGNGTRLTVT.

In its sample, this clonotype was seen many times. The genes are TRBV28 and TRBJ1-2; D call uncertain. CDR1 and CDR2 from the germline V gene are MDHEN and SYDVKM. V shed 5 bases and J shed 4 bases, with 14 bases lying between them. The CDR3 is 14 residues long. CDR3 sequence reads: CASSEEPTPYGYTF. In nucleotides, the CDR3 is TGTGCCAGCAGTGAGGAGCCAACACCCTATGGCTACACCTTC.

This clonotype was seen many times. V gene TRBV11-1 combines with J gene TRBJ2-6, with D unclear. The germline V gene has CDR1 SGHAT and CDR2 FQDESV (reference sequence). V lost 5 bases and J lost 6, with 8 bases in between. This CDR3 spans 13 amino acids. For the CDR3, the DNA is TGTGCCAGCAGCCCGATTTCGGCCAACGTCCTGACTTTC. Translating it yields CASSPISANVLTF.

In its sample, this clonotype was seen many times. The gene calls are TRBV11-1 and TRBJ2-1; the match to TRBD2 covers 10 bases. This CDR3 comprises 16 residues. V trimming: 3 bases; J trimming: 4 bases; junction bases outside the gene matches: 6. Germline V CDR1 and CDR2: SGHAT, FQDESV (reference sequence). CDR3 DNA: TGTGCCAGCAGCTTGGGGTTAGCGGGAGGTTACAATGAGCAGTTCTTC. Amino acid sequence: CASSLGLAGGYNEQFF.

This clonotype was observed many times. This chain joins TRBV18 and TRBJ2-7, with D possibly being TRBD1 (6 bases). Germline CDR1 and CDR2: KGHSH and LQKENI. Trimming removed 6 bases at V and 3 bases at J, with 21 bases between. This CDR3 spans 16 amino acids. CDR3 DNA sequence: TGTGCCAGCTCTCGACCCCCAGGGGCGTCGCACTACGAGCAGTACTTC. Protein sequence: CASSRPPGASHYEQYF.

This clonotype has just a few counts. The chain couples TRBV7-9 to TRBJ2-1; TRBD2 agrees at 8 bases. There are 16 residues in the CDR3. V was pared by 2 bases and J by 9 bases, with 12 bases of the junction left unmatched. The V gene's germline CDR1 is SEHNR and CDR2 FQNEAQ (reference sequence). The CDR3 reads CASSLRPKRETVEQFF. CDR3 nucleotides: TGTGCCAGCAGCTTACGGCCGAAGCGGGAGACGGTTGAGCAGTTCTTC.

This clonotype was detected ten times or more. V gene TRBV7-9 combines with J gene TRBJ1-2; no reliable D call. Germline CDR1 and CDR2: SEHNR and FQNEAQ (reference sequence). The CDR3 totals 13 residues. Trimming removed 1 base at V and 6 bases at J, with 9 bases between. This CDR3 reads CASSLVLGDGYTF. CDR3 DNA: TGTGCCAGCAGCTTAGTACTCGGAGATGGCTACACCTTC.

This clonotype was recorded at least ten times. The chain employs TRBV10-3 and TRBJ2-3; 12 bases match TRBD2. Germline loops: CDR1 ENHRY, CDR2 SYGVKD. The J segment lost 4 bases and the V segment lost 2 bases, leaving 16 bases of the junction unmatched. The CDR3 length is 20 residues. The CDR3 sequence: CAISETPGLAGLRFADTQYF. DNA for the CDR3: TGTGCCATCAGTGAGACCCCGGGACTAGCGGGCTTACGGTTCGCAGATACGCAGTATTTT.

This clonotype was detected many times. This chain connects TRBV27 to TRBJ2-1, with 12 bases that match TRBD2. The length of the CDR3 is 14 residues. Trimming cost V 5 bases and J 8 bases; bases outside gene matches: 4. In germline, CDR1 is MNHEY, CDR2 SMNVEV (reference sequence). DNA for the CDR3: TGTGCCAGCAGTCCTCGACTAGCGGGAGATGAGCAGTTCTTC. This sequence encodes CASSPRLAGDEQFF.

This sequence joins TRBV20-1 and TRBJ2-7; D remains unclear. The CDR3 is 12 amino acids. Trimming took off 3 bases at V and 1 base at J, with 7 bases between the two ends. From germline, CDR1 is DFQATT and CDR2 SNEGSKA (reference sequence). CDR3 in amino acids: CSARGISYEQYV. The CDR3 nucleotides are TGCAGTGCTAGGGGCATTTCCTACGAGCAGTACGTC.

This clonotype was detected many times. The CDR3 is CASSFSRLSGVAELAGETYEQYV. The CDR3 DNA follows: TGTGCCAGCAGCTTTAGCCGACTATCAGGGGTGGCCGAGCTAGCGGGAGAGACCTACGAGCAGTACGTC. The chain carries TRBV7-4 and TRBJ2-7; 10 bases match TRBD2. Trimming at V came to 3 bases and at J to 2 bases, leaving 28 bases not matched to a gene. CDR1 is SGHVT and CDR2 is SQSDAQ in the germline V gene. The CDR3 length is 23 residues.

This clonotype has a count of ten or more. J is TRBJ1-3 and V is TRBV12-3 or TRBV12-4; TRBD1 matches 7 bases. This CDR3 region has 16 residues. Trimming cost V 8 bases and J 0 bases; bases outside gene matches: 10. Here the CDR3 reads CASSLTGLYSGNTIYF. In nucleotides, the CDR3 is TGTGCCAGCTCCCTGACAGGGCTCTACTCTGGAAACACCATATATTTT.

This clonotype was observed at least ten times. The J gene is TRBJ1-1, the V gene TRBV5-1, with 8 bases fitting TRBD1. Germline V gene sequence: CDR1 SGHRS, CDR2 YFSETQ. The length of the CDR3 is 16 residues. The J segment lost 3 bases and the V segment lost 0 bases, leaving 7 bases of the junction unmatched. The CDR3 is CASSLGTGRLDTEAFF. The CDR3 DNA follows: TGCGCCAGCAGCTTGGGGACAGGGCGGTTGGACACTGAAGCTTTCTTT.

This clonotype has ten or more counts. The gene calls are TRBV7-9 and TRBJ1-1; tentative D call: TRBD1 (6 bases). CDR1 and CDR2 from the germline V gene are SEHNR and FQNEAQ (reference sequence). V dropped 5 bases and J dropped 5 bases, with 15 bases sitting between them. CDR3 length: 14 residues. The CDR3 spells CASSLTGLATEAFF. Here the CDR3 DNA reads TGTGCCAGCAGCCTAACAGGGTTGGCGACTGAAGCTTTCTTT.

There are many counts of this clonotype. The chain employs TRBV29-1 and TRBJ2-7; the match to TRBD2 covers 8 bases. CDR1 and CDR2 (germline): SQVTM, ANQGSEA. This CDR3 has 12 residues. Unmatched junction bases numbered 3, after V lost 8 bases and J lost 0 bases. The CDR3 protein is CSISGSSYEQYF. The CDR3, as DNA: TGCAGCATAAGCGGGAGCTCCTACGAGCAGTACTTC.

The chain links TRBV4-2 to TRBJ2-7, with D possibly being TRBD1 or TRBD2 (5 bases each). The CDR3 extends over 12 amino acids. The germline CDR1 and CDR2 sequences are LGHNA and YNFKEQ. The V gene lost 8 bases and the J gene lost 5 bases, with 13 bases spanning the gap. CDR3 sequence: CASRGPTDEQYF. The CDR3 region has the DNA TGTGCCAGCCGGGGACCAACCGACGAGCAGTACTTC.